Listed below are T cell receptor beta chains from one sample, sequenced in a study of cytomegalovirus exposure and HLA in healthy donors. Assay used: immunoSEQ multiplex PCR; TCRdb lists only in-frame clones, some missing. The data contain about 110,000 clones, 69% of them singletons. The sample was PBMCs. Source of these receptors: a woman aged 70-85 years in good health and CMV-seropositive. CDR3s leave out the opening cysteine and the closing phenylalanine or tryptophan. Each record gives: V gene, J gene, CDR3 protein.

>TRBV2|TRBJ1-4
ATRGRQGAFATNEKLF
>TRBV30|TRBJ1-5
AWSEQGGQPQH
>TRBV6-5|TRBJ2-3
ASSYFKRGGVDTQY
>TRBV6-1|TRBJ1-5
ASSTGARQPQH
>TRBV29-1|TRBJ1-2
SVEETGFGYGYT
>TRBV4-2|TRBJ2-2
ASSQESSGGAGSGELF
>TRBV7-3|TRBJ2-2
ATNPGQGAGELF
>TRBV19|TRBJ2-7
ASSIPTGYYEQY
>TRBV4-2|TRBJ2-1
ASSQDTAGLREQF
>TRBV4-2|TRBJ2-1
ASSQGLQNEQF
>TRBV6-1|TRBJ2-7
ASRPGGSPYEQY
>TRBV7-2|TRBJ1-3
ASSQGARSGNTIY
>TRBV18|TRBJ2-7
ASSPAYEQY
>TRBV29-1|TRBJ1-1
SVQQNTEAF
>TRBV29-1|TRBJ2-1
SVDGGGGLAFEQF
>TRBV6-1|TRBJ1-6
ASTAGGEGSPLH
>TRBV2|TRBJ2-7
ASTQSTLNYEQY
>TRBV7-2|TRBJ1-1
ASSSRTVTSPPF
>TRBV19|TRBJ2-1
ASRNRGRINEQF
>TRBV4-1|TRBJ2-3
ASSQDGAAGIRDTQY
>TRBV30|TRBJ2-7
AWALSGGFSYEQY
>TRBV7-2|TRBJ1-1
ASSYRQGALGEAF
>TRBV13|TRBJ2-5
ASSGGETQY
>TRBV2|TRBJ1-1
ASVSELNTEAF
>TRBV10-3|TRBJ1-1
AISGTATEAF
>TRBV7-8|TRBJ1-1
ASSSSRVLRTEAF
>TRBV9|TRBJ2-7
ASSVSPSGAYEQY
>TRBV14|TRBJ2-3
ASSQSGLAGSTDTQY